This T cell receptor beta chain was found in a study of blood T cell repertoires in COVID-19. The authors' processing: Nucleated cell number was recorded as an estimate derived from reference gene primer amplification. Assay used: immunoSEQ multiplex PCR; TCRdb lists only in-frame clones, some missing. The V and J calls and clone size were taken over from that table, and D and trimming were inferred from the DNA. The sample records around 50,000 clones, about 83% being singletons. The specimen was peripheral blood. This sequence was found in a woman in her sixties or seventies with acute or convalescent COVID-19.

Written as DNA, the CDR3 is TGCGCCAGCACCCCCCCCGGCTCCTACGAGCAGTACTTC. This encodes CASTPPGSYEQYF. J is TRBJ2-7 and V is TRBV10-2; no firm D call. CDR1 is WSHSY, CDR2 SAAADI, per germline. This CDR3 has 13 residues. V lost 7 bases to trimming and J lost 0 bases, with 10 bases between them.